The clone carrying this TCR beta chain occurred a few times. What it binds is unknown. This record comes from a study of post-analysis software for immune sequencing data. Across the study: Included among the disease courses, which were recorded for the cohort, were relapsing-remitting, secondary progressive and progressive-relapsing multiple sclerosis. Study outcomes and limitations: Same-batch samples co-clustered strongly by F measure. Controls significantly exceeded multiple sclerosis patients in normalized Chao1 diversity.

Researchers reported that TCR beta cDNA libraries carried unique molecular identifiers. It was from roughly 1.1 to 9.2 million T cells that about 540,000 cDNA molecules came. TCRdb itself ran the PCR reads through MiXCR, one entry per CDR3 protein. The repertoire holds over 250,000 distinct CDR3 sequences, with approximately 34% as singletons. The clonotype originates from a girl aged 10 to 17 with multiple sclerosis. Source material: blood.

CDR3 DNA: TGTGCCAGCACTACCCGACAGGGGACTACTTACGAGCAGTACTTC. It is translated as CASTTRQGTTYEQYF. The V and J genes are TRBV6-1 and TRBJ2-7; D possibly corresponds to TRBD1 (8 bases). This CDR3 has 15 amino acids. V shed 7 bases and J shed 4 bases, with 20 bases lying between them. The germline V gene encodes CDR1 MNHNS and CDR2 SASEGT.